These T cell receptor beta chains were read from a single sample in a study of identical twins. TCRdb re-called the 5' RACE reads through MiXCR, storing one row per CDR3 protein. The sample has about 240,000 distinct CDR3 sequences; over 9.5% are singletons. The same sample was also used in a study of yellow fever vaccine responses in identical twins.

The sequencing sample was made of memory (CD45RO+) T cells sorted from blood. The receptors were sampled from a young woman in good health. Each CDR3 is given with its conserved first and last residue. The D gene is left open where the match is weak. Clone size, where shown, is once, few, many, or a class for clones that have expanded.

>few|TRBJ2-2|TRBV19|-
TGTGCCAGTAGGGACGGGCACTCCAATATGAACACCGGGGAGCTGTTTTTT
CASRDGHSNMNTGELFF
>few|TRBJ2-5|TRBV14|-
TGTGCCAGCAGCCCTACAGGGGAGGAAGAGACCCAGTACTTC
CASSPTGEEETQYF
>many|TRBJ1-1|TRBV7-2|-
TGTGCCAGCAGCCAGGGCAGTATGAACACTGAAGCTTTCTTT
CASSQGSMNTEAFF
>few|TRBJ2-5|TRBV5-1|TRBD2
TGCGCCAGCAGCTTGCTGGGCGGGGGGCAAGAGACCCAGTACTTC
CASSLLGGGQETQYF
>-|TRBJ2-1|TRBV6-1|TRBD1
TGTGCCAGCAGTGAATCCGGGACAGGGGTCTACAATGAGCAGTTCTTC
CASSESGTGVYNEQFF
>-|TRBJ2-2|TRBV12-3/TRBV12-4|TRBD1
TGTACCAGCAGTTTAGTGGGGACAGGGACGATCGGCGGGGAGCTGTTTTTT
CTSSLVGTGTIGGELFF
>-|TRBJ2-2|TRBV12-3/TRBV12-4|-
TGTGCCAGCACGCGGGAAGTGAACACCGGGGAGCTGTTTTTT
CASTREVNTGELFF
>few|TRBJ2-2|TRBV2|-
TGTGCCAGCAGCAAACGCGCGCTTCGGTTGAGCACCGGGGAGCTGTTTTTT
CASSKRALRLSTGELFF
>-|TRBJ2-5|TRBV28|-
TGTGCCAGCAGTCGACGCGGGGCCGGGGGAGAGACCCAGTACTTC
CASSRRGAGGETQYF
>-|TRBJ2-1|TRBV6-1|TRBD1
TGTGCCAGCAGTATCACAGGGGGCGCGTACAATGAGCAGTTCTTC
CASSITGGAYNEQFF
>few|TRBJ2-7|TRBV6-1|-
TGTGCCAGCAGTGGCAGGGTAGTGAGGTACGAGCAGTACTTC
CASSGRVVRYEQYF
>-|TRBJ2-7|TRBV28|TRBD1
TGTGCCAGCAGTTTCTTACTAGGGGGCGTATACGAGCAGTACTTC
CASSFLLGGVYEQYF
>-|TRBJ2-6|TRBV20-1|-
TGCAGTGCTAGGAGCTCTGGGGCCAACGTCCTGACTTTC
CSARSSGANVLTF
>few|TRBJ2-1|TRBV28|-
TGTGCCAGCAGTTTACGAGACAATGAGCAGTTCTTC
CASSLRDNEQFF
>-|TRBJ2-7|TRBV7-9|TRBD1
TGTGCCAGCAGCTTAGTAGGACAGGAGGACGACTACGAGCAGTACTTC
CASSLVGQEDDYEQYF
>many|TRBJ2-2|TRBV12-3/TRBV12-4|TRBD2
TGTGCCAGCAGTCTAGCGGGAAAGAACACCGGGGAGCTGTTTTTT
CASSLAGKNTGELFF
>many|TRBJ2-7|TRBV7-2|-
TGTGCCAGCAGCTTAGGGGGGGCCTCTTACGAGCAGTACTTC
CASSLGGASYEQYF
>-|TRBJ2-1|TRBV6-2/TRBV6-3|-
TGTGCCAGCAGCCGATACCCCTCCGGACGGCCTTCCAGGCAAGGACATGAGCAGTTCTTC
CASSRYPSGRPSRQGHEQFF
>many|TRBJ1-3|TRBV9|TRBD1
TGTGCCAGCAGCGCGACAGGGTCTGGAAACACCATATATTTT
CASSATGSGNTIYF
>many|TRBJ2-1|TRBV7-2|TRBD2
TGTGCCAGCAGCTTAGTCCTAGCGGGCAATGAGCAGTTCTTC
CASSLVLAGNEQFF
>many|TRBJ1-6|TRBV20-1|-
TGCAGTGCCCACAGCCGGGCCCCGGGGGGCTCACCCCTCCACTTT
CSAHSRAPGGSPLHF
>-|TRBJ1-4|TRBV12-3/TRBV12-4|TRBD1
TGTGCCAGCAGCCTGGGGACAGCTGGTCATGAAAAACTGTTTTTT
CASSLGTAGHEKLFF
>few|TRBJ2-3|TRBV5-5|-
TGTGCCAGCAGCTTGGCCAAGACTAGCACAGATACGCAGTATTTT
CASSLAKTSTDTQYF
>few|TRBJ2-3|TRBV28|TRBD2
TGTGCCAGCAGAAGGTCTAGCGGGGGGCGGGTGGATACGCAGTATTTT
CASRRSSGGRVDTQYF
>-|TRBJ2-2|TRBV9|-
TGTGCCAGCAGCCGCGTTATCGGAGGAGGACACAAGAACACCGGGGAGCTGTTTTTT
CASSRVIGGGHKNTGELFF
>many|TRBJ2-3|TRBV5-1|TRBD2
TGCGCCAGCAGCTTGGAGGCTAGCGGGAGAATATGGGAGAGCACAGATACGCAGTATTTT
CASSLEASGRIWESTDTQYF
>few|TRBJ2-3|TRBV29-1|-
TGCAGCGTTTTCCAGAGTGCAGATACGCAGTATTTT
CSVFQSADTQYF
>-|TRBJ2-5|TRBV7-7|-
TGTGCTAGCAGCTCAAGCTTGCAAGAGACCCAGTACTTC
CASSSSLQETQYF
>few|TRBJ2-7|TRBV20-1|-
TGCAGTGCGGGGTGGGGTAGCGAGGCCTACGAGCAGTACTTC
CSAGWGSEAYEQYF
>few|TRBJ2-1|TRBV5-8|-
TGTGCCAGCAGCTCCCGGGGAGGCTGGCGGAATGAGCAGTTCTTC
CASSSRGGWRNEQFF
>-|TRBJ2-5|TRBV6-1|TRBD1
TGTGCCAGCAGTGGAGGGACAGCAGAGACCCAGTACTTC
CASSGGTAETQYF
>-|TRBJ2-7|TRBV28|-
TGTGCCAGCAGTTTTACAGGGAGTCCCCACGAGCAGTACTTC
CASSFTGSPHEQYF
>many|TRBJ1-6|TRBV4-3|-
TGCGCCAGCAGCCAAGTACAGGGCTATTCACCCCTCCACTTT
CASSQVQGYSPLHF
>-|TRBJ2-7|TRBV13|-
TGTGCCAGCAGCTTCGGAGCAGTCTACGAGCAGTACTTC
CASSFGAVYEQYF
>-|TRBJ1-2|TRBV7-9|TRBD1
TGTGCCAGCAGCCAAGACAGGGTCGGTGGCTACACCTTC
CASSQDRVGGYTF
>many|TRBJ2-7|TRBV5-1|-
TGCGCCAGCAGCTCAACTAGCTACGAGCAGTACTTC
CASSSTSYEQYF
>-|TRBJ2-1|TRBV7-2|-
TGTGCCAGCAGCCCAGACCCCGGCAATGAGCAGTTCTTC
CASSPDPGNEQFF
>few|TRBJ1-2|TRBV5-6|TRBD1
TGTGCCAGCAGCTTGTTATCGGACAGGGGAGCGAGTGGCTACACCTTC
CASSLLSDRGASGYTF
>-|TRBJ2-2|TRBV27|-
TGTGCCAGCACTTCGAGGGGCACCGGGGAGCTGTTTTTT
CASTSRGTGELFF
>-|TRBJ2-7|TRBV7-8|-
TGTGCCAGCAGCCCGGGACGGGAGCAGTACTTC
CASSPGREQYF
>-|TRBJ2-7|TRBV9|-
TGTGCCAGCAGCGTAGACTCCTACTCCTACGAGCAGTACTTC
CASSVDSYSYEQYF